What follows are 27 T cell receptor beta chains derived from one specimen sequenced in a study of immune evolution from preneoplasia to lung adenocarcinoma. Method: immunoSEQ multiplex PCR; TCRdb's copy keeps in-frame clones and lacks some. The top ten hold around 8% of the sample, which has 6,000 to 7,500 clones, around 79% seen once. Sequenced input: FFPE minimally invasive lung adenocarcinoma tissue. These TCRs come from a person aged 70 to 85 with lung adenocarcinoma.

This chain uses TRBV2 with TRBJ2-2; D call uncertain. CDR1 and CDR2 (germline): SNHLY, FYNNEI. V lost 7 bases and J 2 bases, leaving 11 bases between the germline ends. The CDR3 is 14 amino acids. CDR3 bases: TGTGCCAGCACTGCTAATCGAAACACCGGGGAGCTGTTTTTT. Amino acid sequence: CASTANRNTGELFF.

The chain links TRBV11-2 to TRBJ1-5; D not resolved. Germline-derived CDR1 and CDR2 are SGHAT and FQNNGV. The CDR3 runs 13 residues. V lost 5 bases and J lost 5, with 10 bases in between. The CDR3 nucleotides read TGTGCCAGCAGCCCAAGGCCGGATCAGCCCCAGCATTTT. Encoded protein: CASSPRPDQPQHF.

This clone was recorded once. The CDR3 DNA reads TGTGCCAGCAGCAGGGGGCGCGGAAGGGAATCGAACACTGAAGCTTTCTTT. Translating gives CASSRGRGRESNTEAFF. The V call is TRBV21-1, the J call TRBJ1-1; TRBD1, as called in the table, went unchecked against the DNA. TRBV21-1 is an annotated pseudogene. The CDR3 sequence is 17 residues long.

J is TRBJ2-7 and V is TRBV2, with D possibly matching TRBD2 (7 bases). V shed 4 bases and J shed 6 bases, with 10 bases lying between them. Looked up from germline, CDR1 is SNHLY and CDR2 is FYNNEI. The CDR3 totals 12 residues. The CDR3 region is CASSARGGEQYF. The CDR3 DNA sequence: TGTGCCAGCAGTGCGAGGGGGGGCGAGCAGTACTTC.

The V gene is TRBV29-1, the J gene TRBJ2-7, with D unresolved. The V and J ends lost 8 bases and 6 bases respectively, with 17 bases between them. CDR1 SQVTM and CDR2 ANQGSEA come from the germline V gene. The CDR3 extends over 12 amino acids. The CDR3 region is CSHLGVSSEQYF. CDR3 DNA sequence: TGCAGCCATCTTGGGGTTTCTTCCGAGCAGTACTTC.

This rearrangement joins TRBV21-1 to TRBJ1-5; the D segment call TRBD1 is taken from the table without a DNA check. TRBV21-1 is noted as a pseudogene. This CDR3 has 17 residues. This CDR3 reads CAGALNRGQRRGQPQHF. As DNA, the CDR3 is TGTGCCGGAGCCCTTAACAGGGGGCAACGAAGGGGTCAGCCCCAGCATTTT.

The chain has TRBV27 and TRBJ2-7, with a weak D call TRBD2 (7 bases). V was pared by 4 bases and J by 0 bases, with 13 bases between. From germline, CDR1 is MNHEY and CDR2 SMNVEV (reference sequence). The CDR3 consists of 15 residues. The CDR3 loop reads CASSSGGLSSYEQYF. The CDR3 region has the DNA TGTGCCAGCAGTTCCGGGGGGCTAAGCTCCTACGAGCAGTACTTC.

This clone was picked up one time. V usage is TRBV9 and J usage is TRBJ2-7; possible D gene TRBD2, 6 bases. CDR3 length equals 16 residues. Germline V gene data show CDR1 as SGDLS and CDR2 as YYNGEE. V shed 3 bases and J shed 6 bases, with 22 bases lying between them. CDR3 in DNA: TGTGCCAGCAGCGCCTCCGAGGAGGGTAGAGAGACCGAGCAGTACTTC. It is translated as CASSASEEGRETEQYF.

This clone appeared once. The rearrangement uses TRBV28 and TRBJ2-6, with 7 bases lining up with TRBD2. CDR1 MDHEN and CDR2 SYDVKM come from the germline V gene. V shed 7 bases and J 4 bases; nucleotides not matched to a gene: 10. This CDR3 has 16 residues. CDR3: CASTGGGPGGANVLTF. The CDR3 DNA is TGTGCCAGCACCGGGGGAGGGCCGGGCGGGGCCAACGTCCTGACTTTC.

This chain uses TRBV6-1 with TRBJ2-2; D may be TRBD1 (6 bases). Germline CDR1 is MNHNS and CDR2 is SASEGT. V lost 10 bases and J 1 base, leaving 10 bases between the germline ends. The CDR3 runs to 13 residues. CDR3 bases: TGTGCCATTCGACAGGTGAACACCGGGGAGCTGTTTTTT. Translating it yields CAIRQVNTGELFF.

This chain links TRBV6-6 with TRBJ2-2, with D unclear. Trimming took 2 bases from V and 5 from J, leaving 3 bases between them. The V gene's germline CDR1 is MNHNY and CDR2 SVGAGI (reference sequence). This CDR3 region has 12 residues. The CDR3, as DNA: TGTGCCAGCAGTTACACAACCGGGGAGCTGTTTTTT. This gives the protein CASSYTTGELFF.

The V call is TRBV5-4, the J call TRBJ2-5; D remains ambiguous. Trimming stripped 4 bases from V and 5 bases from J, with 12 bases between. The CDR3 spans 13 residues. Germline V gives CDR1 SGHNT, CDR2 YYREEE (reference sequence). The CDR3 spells CASSRTARETQYF. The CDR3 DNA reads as TGTGCCAGCAGCCGGACCGCTAGGGAGACCCAGTACTTC.

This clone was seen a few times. The CDR3, as DNA: TGCGCCAGCAGCTTGGGGATCGGCGGGGGCAATCAGCCCCAGCATTTT. It specifies CASSLGIGGGNQPQHF. The chain has TRBV5-1 and TRBJ1-5, with no clear D. CDR3 length: 16 amino acids. The ends were cut back, 0 bases at V and 2 bases at J, with 12 bases in the middle. In germline, CDR1 is SGHRS, CDR2 YFSETQ.

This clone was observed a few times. This CDR3 is CATSLSGSNEQFF. The CDR3 region has the DNA TGTGCCACCAGCCTTAGCGGGAGCAATGAGCAGTTCTTC. The V gene is TRBV15, the J gene TRBJ2-1; 9 bases are a match to TRBD2. V lost 5 bases to trimming and J lost 6 bases; unmatched junction nucleotides: 2. Germline values: CDR1 LNHNV, CDR2 YYDKDF (reference sequence). The CDR3 totals 13 residues.

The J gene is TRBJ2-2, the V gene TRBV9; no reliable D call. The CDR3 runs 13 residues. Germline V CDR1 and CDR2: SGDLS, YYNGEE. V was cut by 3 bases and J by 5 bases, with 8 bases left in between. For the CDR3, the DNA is TGTGCCAGCAGCGAGGCAAGTACCGGGGAGCTGTTTTTT. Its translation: CASSEASTGELFF.

For the CDR3, the DNA is TGTGCCACCAGCAGAGTTTCCTACAGGGAGCCGCAGTATTTT. Its translation is CATSRVSYREPQYF. V gene TRBV15 combines with J gene TRBJ2-3; possibly TRBD1 for D (6 bases). Trimming shortened V by 1 base and J by 10 bases, and 15 bases separated the two germline ends. Germline-derived CDR1 and CDR2 are LNHNV and YYDKDF (reference sequence). CDR3 length: 14 residues.

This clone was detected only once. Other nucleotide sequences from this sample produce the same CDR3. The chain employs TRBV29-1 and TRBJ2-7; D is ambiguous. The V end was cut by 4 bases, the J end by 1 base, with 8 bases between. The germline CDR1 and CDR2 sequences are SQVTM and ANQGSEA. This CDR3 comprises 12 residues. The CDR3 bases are TGCAGCGTTGCGGCCTCATCCTACGAGCAGTACTTC. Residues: CSVAASSYEQYF.

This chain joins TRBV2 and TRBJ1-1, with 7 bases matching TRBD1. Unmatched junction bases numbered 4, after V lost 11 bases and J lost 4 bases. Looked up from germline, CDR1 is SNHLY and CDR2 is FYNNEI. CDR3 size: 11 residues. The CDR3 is CAGQEATEAFF. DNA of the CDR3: TGTGCCGGACAGGAGGCCACTGAAGCTTTCTTT. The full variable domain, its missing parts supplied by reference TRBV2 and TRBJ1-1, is EPEVTQTPSHQVTQMGQEVILRCVPISNHLYFYWYRQILGQKVEFLVSFYNNEISEKSEIFDDQFSVERPDGSNFTLKIRSTKLEDSAMYFCAGQEATEAFFGQGTRLTVV.

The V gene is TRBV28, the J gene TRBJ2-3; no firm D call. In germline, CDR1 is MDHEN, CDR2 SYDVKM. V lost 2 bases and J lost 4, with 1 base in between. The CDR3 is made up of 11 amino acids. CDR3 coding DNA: TGTGCCAGCAGTTTAGCAGATACGCAGTATTTT. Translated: CASSLADTQYF.

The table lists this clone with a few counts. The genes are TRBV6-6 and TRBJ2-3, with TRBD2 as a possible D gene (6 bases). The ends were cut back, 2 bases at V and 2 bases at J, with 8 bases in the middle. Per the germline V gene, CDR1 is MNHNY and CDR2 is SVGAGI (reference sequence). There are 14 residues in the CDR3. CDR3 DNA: TGTGCCAGCAGTTACACGCGGGACACAGATACGCAGTATTTT. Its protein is CASSYTRDTDTQYF.

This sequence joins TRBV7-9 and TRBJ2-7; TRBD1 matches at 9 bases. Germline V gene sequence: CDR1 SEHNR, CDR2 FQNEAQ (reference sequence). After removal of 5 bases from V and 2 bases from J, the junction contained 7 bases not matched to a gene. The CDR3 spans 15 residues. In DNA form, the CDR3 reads TGTGCCAGCAGCCCGTGGGGGACAGGGCCCTACGAGCAGTACTTC. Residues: CASSPWGTGPYEQYF.

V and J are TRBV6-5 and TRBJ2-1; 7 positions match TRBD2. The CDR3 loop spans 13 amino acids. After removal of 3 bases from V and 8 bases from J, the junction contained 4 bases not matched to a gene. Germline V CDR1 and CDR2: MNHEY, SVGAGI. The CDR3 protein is CASSYGGSDEQFF. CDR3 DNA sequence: TGTGCCAGCAGTTATGGCGGGAGCGATGAGCAGTTCTTC.

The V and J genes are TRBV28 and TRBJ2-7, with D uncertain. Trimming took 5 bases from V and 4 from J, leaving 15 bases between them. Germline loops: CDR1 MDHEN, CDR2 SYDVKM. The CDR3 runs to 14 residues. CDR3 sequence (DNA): TGTGCCAGCAGTATAACTCCGGGCCTTTACGAGCAGTACTTC. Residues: CASSITPGLYEQYF.

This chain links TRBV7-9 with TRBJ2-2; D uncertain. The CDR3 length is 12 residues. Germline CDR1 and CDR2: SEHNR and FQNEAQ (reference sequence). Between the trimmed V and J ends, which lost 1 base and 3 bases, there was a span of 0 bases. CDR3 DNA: TGTGCCAGCAGCTTAGACACCGGGGAGCTGTTTTTT. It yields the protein CASSLDTGELFF.

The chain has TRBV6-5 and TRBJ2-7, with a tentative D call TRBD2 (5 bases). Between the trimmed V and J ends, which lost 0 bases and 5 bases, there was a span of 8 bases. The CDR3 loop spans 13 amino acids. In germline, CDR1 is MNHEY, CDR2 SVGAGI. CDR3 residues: CASSYSTRDEQYF. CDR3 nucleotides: TGTGCCAGCAGTTACTCGACGAGGGACGAGCAGTACTTC.

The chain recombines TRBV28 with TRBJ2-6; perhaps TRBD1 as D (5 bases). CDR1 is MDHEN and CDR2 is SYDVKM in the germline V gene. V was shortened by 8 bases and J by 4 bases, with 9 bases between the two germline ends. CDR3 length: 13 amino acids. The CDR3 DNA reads TGTGCCAGCCAGGGTCCCGGGGCCAACGTCCTGACTTTC. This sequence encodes CASQGPGANVLTF.

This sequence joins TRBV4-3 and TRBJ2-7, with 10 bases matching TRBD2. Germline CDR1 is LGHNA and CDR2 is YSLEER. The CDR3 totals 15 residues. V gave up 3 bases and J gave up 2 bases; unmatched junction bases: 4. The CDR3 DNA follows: TGCGCCAGCAGCCAGACTAGCGGGCCCGCCTACGAGCAGTACTTC. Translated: CASSQTSGPAYEQYF.